This T cell receptor beta chain derives from a study of cytomegalovirus exposure and HLA in healthy donors. A few counts support this clone. Germline V gene lookup returns CDR1 SGHRS and CDR2 YFSETQ. This CDR3 contains 20 residues. V gave up 3 bases and J gave up 2 bases, with 24 bases separating them. Sequencing was performed with immunoSEQ multiplex PCR; in TCRdb, only in-frame clones are kept and a portion is missing. The sample shows around 140,000 clones, around 90% of them seen only once. Sequenced material: PBMCs. The chain recombines TRBV5-1 with TRBJ2-6; the D gene is possibly TRBD1 (6 bases). This TCR was recovered from a man aged 18 to 35 in good health and CMV-seropositive. CDR3 amino acids: CASSSPHGQLSTAGANVLTF. The CDR3 DNA reads as TGCGCCAGCAGCTCCCCCCACGGACAGCTCTCAACGGCTGGGGCCAACGTCCTGACTTTC.